These 13 T cell receptor beta chains were all obtained from the same sample, sequenced in a study of regulatory T cells in long-lasting Graves disease. Libraries of TCR beta came from iRepertoire HTBI primers plus Arm-PCR of CDR3 regions. In TCRdb, the multiplex PCR reads were re-called with MiXCR into one record per CDR3 protein. The sample holds a few hundred thousand distinct CDR3 sequences; roughly 24% are singletons and the top ten take around a quarter. Time point reported: persistent/refractory GD, antithyroid drugs over 5 years with positive TRAb. Isolated PBMC RNA provided the starting material for the TCR library. The source was peripheral blood mononuclear cells (PBMCs), collected when the disease was refractory, from a patient treated with antithyroid drugs. These receptors all come from a middle-aged woman with Graves disease.

This clonotype was observed at least ten times. The chain is built from TRBV6-1 and TRBJ1-5; no clear D. Per germline, CDR1 MNHNS and CDR2 SASEGT. This CDR3 region has 14 residues. Deletions cut 5 bases from V and 6 bases from J, with 14 bases between. In DNA, the CDR3 is TGTGCCAGCAGTCCCGAGATGACCGGTCAGCCCCAGCATTTT. Its translation: CASSPEMTGQPQHF.

Many counts were recorded for this clonotype. This chain uses TRBV27 with TRBJ1-5, with no clear D. Germline values: CDR1 MNHEY, CDR2 SMNVEV (reference sequence). This CDR3 has 13 amino acids. The ends were cut back, 0 bases at V and 7 bases at J, with 7 bases in the middle. CDR3 protein: CASSLSVMQPQHF. The CDR3 DNA reads TGTGCCAGCAGTTTATCCGTAATGCAGCCCCAGCATTTT.

The sample holds many counts of this clonotype. The rearrangement links TRBV28 to TRBJ2-7; D possibly corresponds to TRBD1 (6 bases). The CDR3 sequence is 14 residues long. Between the trimmed V and J ends, which lost 7 bases and 0 bases, there was a span of 13 bases. Germline V gene lookup returns CDR1 MDHEN and CDR2 SYDVKM. The CDR3 bases are TGTGCCAGCAAGGGGGACCTACCCTCCTACGAGCAGTACTTC. This sequence encodes CASKGDLPSYEQYF.

In the case of this clonotype: Being one base from a much bigger clone, this may be a read error. This chain uses TRBV6-2 or TRBV6-3 with TRBJ1-2; D gene uncertain. CDR3 length: 14 residues. CDR1 and CDR2 (germline): MNHEY, SVGEGT. V lost 4 bases, J lost 0 bases, and 9 bases lay in between. CDR3: CASSWAEANYGYTF. DNA of the CDR3: TGTGCCAGCAGTTGGGCAGAAGCTAACTATGGCTACACCTTC.

This clonotype has at least ten counts. In nucleotides, the CDR3 is TGTGCCAGCAGTGGGGGGGGACAGGAGGCCCATCTGTTCTACGAGCAGTACTTC. It translates to CASSGGGQEAHLFYEQYF. The chain has TRBV12-3 or TRBV12-4 and TRBJ2-7; D may be TRBD1 (8 bases). V gave up 5 bases and J gave up 3 bases, with 26 bases separating them. The CDR3 loop spans 18 amino acids.

This chain connects TRBV5-5 to TRBJ1-2; 7 nucleotides match TRBD1. This CDR3 has 16 residues. CDR1 is SGHKS and CDR2 is YYEKEE in the germline V gene (reference sequence). With V trimmed by 5 bases and J by 6 bases, 16 bases remained unmatched. CDR3 loop: CASSLGAQGGRNGYTF. CDR3 nucleotide sequence: TGTGCCAGCAGTCTTGGGGCCCAGGGGGGGCGGAATGGCTACACCTTC. The full variable domain, rest sourced from reference TRBV5-5 and TRBJ1-2, is DAGVTQSPTHLIKTRGQQVTLRCSPISGHKSVSWYQQVLGQGPQFIFQYYEKEERGRGNFPDRFSARQFPNYSSELNVNALLLGDSALYLCASSLGAQGGRNGYTFGSGTRLTVV.

As regards this clonotype: This may come from a read error, since a much larger clone is one base off. CDR3 DNA sequence: TGTGCCAGCAGTGGAACTGGCGGGAGGAAGGTCGAGCAGTACTTC. It translates to CASSGTGGRKVEQYF. The J gene is TRBJ2-7, the V gene TRBV27; 8 bases map to TRBD2. Trimming cost V 5 bases and J 6 bases; bases outside gene matches: 12. The CDR3 runs 15 residues. Germline lookup yields CDR1 MNHEY and CDR2 SMNVEV (reference sequence).

This sequence joins TRBV10-3 and TRBJ2-3; TRBD2 agrees at 8 bases. With 3 bases clipped from V and 2 bases from J, the junction kept 7 bases outside the gene matches. This CDR3 contains 16 residues. Per germline, CDR1 ENHRY and CDR2 SYGVKD. Written as DNA, the CDR3 is TGTGCCATCAGTGAACCCCAGCGGGAGATCACAGATACGCAGTATTTT. It is translated as CAISEPQREITDTQYF.

There are many counts of this clonotype. The V gene is TRBV2, the J gene TRBJ1-1; D is ambiguous. Deletions cut 7 bases from V and 3 bases from J, with 3 bases between. CDR1 SNHLY and CDR2 FYNNEI come from the germline V gene. The CDR3 runs 10 residues. The chain's CDR3 is CASMDTEAFF. CDR3 nucleotide sequence: TGTGCCAGCATGGACACTGAAGCTTTCTTT.

About this clonotype: Given a much more abundant clone one base away, this may be a read error. The rearrangement uses TRBV11-2 and TRBJ2-2, with D tentatively TRBD2 (5 bases). This CDR3 contains 14 residues. The germline V gene has CDR1 SGHAT and CDR2 FQNNGV. This CDR3 reads CASPQSPNTGELLF. The CDR3 DNA is TGTGCCAGCCCACAGAGCCCGAACACCGGGGAGCTGCTTTTT.

This clonotype was seen repeatedly, ten times or more. The genes are TRBV12-3 or TRBV12-4 and TRBJ1-1; 7 nucleotides match TRBD1. The trim removed 5 bases at V and 1 base at J, leaving 10 bases unmatched. The CDR3 spans 16 residues. The CDR3 nucleotides read TGTGCCAGCAGTCCACCCCGGGGACAGCGGAACACTGAAGCTTTCTTT. Translation gives CASSPPRGQRNTEAFF.

The chain carries TRBV6-5 and TRBJ2-7; 8 bases match TRBD1. Germline CDR1 and CDR2: MNHEY and SVGAGI. V dropped 4 bases and J dropped 2; count of bases not matched to a gene: 13. The CDR3 runs 17 residues. The CDR3 sequence is CASSWDRPSGVPYEQYF. In DNA, the CDR3 is TGTGCCAGCAGTTGGGACAGGCCTTCGGGAGTGCCCTACGAGCAGTACTTC.

This clonotype appeared a few times. In nucleotides, the CDR3 is TGTGCCACCAGCAGAGATCGGGCCACCGGGCACATTCAGTACTTC. This sequence encodes CATSRDRATGHIQYF. This rearrangement joins TRBV15 to TRBJ2-4; no firm D call. CDR1 and CDR2 from the germline V gene are LNHNV and YYDKDF (reference sequence). Trimming cost V 0 bases and J 8 bases, with 14 bases left between them. There are 15 residues in the CDR3. Together with reference TRBV15 and TRBJ2-4, the CDR3 gives the full variable domain: DAMVIQNPRYQVTQFGKPVTLSCSQTLNHNVMYWYQQKSSQAPKLLFHYYDKDFNNEADTPDNFQSRRPNTSFCFLDIRSPGLGDTAMYLCATSRDRATGHIQYFGAGTRLSVL.